Listed here are 14 T cell receptor beta chains from one sample, sequenced in a study of beta chain features in type 1 diabetes. The entirety of the isolated RNA underwent reverse transcription, so expressed TCRB transcripts were sequenced. Clones were read by immunoSEQ multiplex PCR, and TCRdb kept only the in-frame ones, dropping some. The sample includes around 340,000 clones, less than 10% of them seen just once. Sequencing used central memory CD4+ T cells from blood. The receptors were sampled from a woman aged 18-29 years in good health.

This clone has a handful of counts. The chain joins TRBV27 to TRBJ2-3; TRBD2 matches 9 bases. The CDR3 is 19 amino acids. V gave up 0 bases and J gave up 0 bases; unmatched junction bases: 10. CDR1 is MNHEY, CDR2 SMNVEV, per germline (reference sequence). The CDR3, as DNA: TGTGCCAGCAGTTTATCGAGGGGGGAAGCGGGAGGAAGCACAGATACGCAGTATTTT. It yields the protein CASSLSRGEAGGSTDTQYF.

This clone has just a few counts. This chain links TRBV19 with TRBJ2-1; D is uncertain. Trimming shortened V by 7 bases and J by 5 bases, and 18 bases separated the two germline ends. The CDR3 length is 15 residues. Germline V CDR1 and CDR2: LNHDA, SQIVND (reference sequence). The CDR3 sequence: CASTRSLTSNNEQFF. The CDR3 DNA reads TGTGCCAGTACCCGGAGTTTGACGTCCAACAATGAGCAGTTCTTC.

The sample holds a few counts of this clone. This chain uses TRBV20-1 with TRBJ2-7; D unclear. CDR3 size: 11 residues. Between the trimmed V and J ends, which lost 4 bases and 5 bases, there was a span of 9 bases. The germline CDR1 and CDR2 sequences are DFQATT and SNEGSKA (reference sequence). CDR3 residues: CSATRFHEQYF. The CDR3 DNA follows: TGCAGTGCTACCAGATTCCACGAGCAGTACTTC.

This clone was seen repeatedly, ten times or more. This chain joins TRBV28 and TRBJ2-4; a possible D gene is TRBD1 (6 bases). Germline V gene data show CDR1 as MDHEN and CDR2 as SYDVKM. V lost 4 bases and J lost 7, with 8 bases in between. This CDR3 is built from 12 residues. The DNA for the CDR3 is TGTGCCAGCAGTTACAGGGAGAACATTCAGTACTTC. Amino acid sequence: CASSYRENIQYF.

This clone was seen a few times. V usage is TRBV10-3 and J usage is TRBJ1-1; 7 bases fit TRBD1. CDR3 length equals 15 residues. Germline lookup yields CDR1 ENHRY and CDR2 SYGVKD. Unmatched junction bases numbered 7, after V lost 2 bases and J lost 4 bases. In DNA, the CDR3 is TGTGCCATCAGTGAGAATAAGGGGGCGAGCACTGAAGCTTTCTTT. Protein: CAISENKGASTEAFF.

This chain links TRBV6-5 with TRBJ2-7; TRBD2 is a possible D gene (6 bases). The germline V and J ends were trimmed by 4 bases and 2 bases, with 9 bases remaining between them. The V gene's germline CDR1 is MNHEY and CDR2 SVGAGI. This CDR3 spans 13 amino acids. The CDR3 region is CASSLSGPYEQYF. In DNA, the CDR3 is TGTGCCAGCAGTTTGAGCGGGCCCTACGAGCAGTACTTC.

Ten or more counts support this clone. V gene TRBV10-3 combines with J gene TRBJ2-1, with 9 bases lining up with TRBD2. Germline CDR1 and CDR2: ENHRY and SYGVKD. CDR3 length: 14 amino acids. The V and J ends lost 7 bases and 3 bases, in that order; junction bases with no gene match: 4. CDR3 sequence: CAIKGTSFYNEQFF. CDR3 DNA sequence: TGTGCCATCAAAGGGACTAGCTTCTACAATGAGCAGTTCTTC.

This clone was counted only a few times. The rearrangement uses TRBV5-1 and TRBJ2-1; the D call may be TRBD1 or TRBD2 (5 bases each). CDR3 length: 11 amino acids. With 6 bases removed from V and 10 bases from J, the gap between germline ends came to 11 bases. Per the germline V gene, CDR1 is SGHRS and CDR2 is YFSETQ. The CDR3 region has the DNA TGCGCCAGCAAATTAGAGGGGGAGCAGTTCTTC. Translating gives CASKLEGEQFF. Combining the CDR3 with reference TRBV5-1 and TRBJ2-1 gives the whole variable domain KAGVTQTPRYLIKTRGQQVTLSCSPISGHRSVSWYQQTPGQGLQFLFEYFSETQRNKGNFPGRFSGRQFSNSRSEMNVSTLELGDSALYLCASKLEGEQFFGPGTRLTVL.

A few counts support this clone. CDR3 amino acids: CATSRGANYGYTF. The CDR3 coding sequence is TGTGCCACCAGCAGGGGAGCTAACTATGGCTACACCTTC. The J gene is TRBJ1-2, the V gene TRBV15; D call uncertain. Germline V gene lookup returns CDR1 LNHNV and CDR2 YYDKDF (reference sequence). Trimming removed 3 bases at V and 0 bases at J, with 5 bases between. This CDR3 spans 13 amino acids.

The sample holds many counts of this clone. The chain combines TRBV15 with TRBJ1-3, with D unclear. This CDR3 is 16 amino acids long. With 0 bases removed from V and 3 bases from J, the gap between germline ends came to 12 bases. CDR1 and CDR2 from the germline V gene are LNHNV and YYDKDF (reference sequence). The CDR3 spells CATSRDRWADGNTIYF. The CDR3, as DNA: TGTGCCACCAGCAGAGATCGGTGGGCAGATGGAAACACCATATATTTT.

The chain combines TRBV7-8 with TRBJ2-7; D is unresolved. The CDR3 sequence is 15 residues long. The V end was cut by 5 bases, the J end by 6 bases, with 20 bases between. CDR1 is SGHVS and CDR2 is FQNEAQ in the germline V gene. DNA of the CDR3: TGTGCCAGCAGCCCCCAGCCTACGGACGGCGGCGAGCAGTACTTC. Amino acid sequence: CASSPQPTDGGEQYF.

This clone was recorded a few times. The J gene is TRBJ2-3, the V gene TRBV2, with unresolved D. Trimming took 9 bases from V and 3 from J, leaving 10 bases between them. The germline V gene encodes CDR1 SNHLY and CDR2 FYNNEI. CDR3 length equals 12 residues. CDR3 residues: CARDLGTDTQYF. For the CDR3, the DNA is TGTGCCAGAGACTTGGGGACAGATACGCAGTATTTT.

The V call is TRBV7-2, the J call TRBJ1-2, with 7 bases fitting TRBD1. The CDR3 totals 14 residues. The junction had 6 bases not matched to a gene; V was cut back by 1 base and J by 7 bases. Germline-derived CDR1 and CDR2 are SGHTA and FQGNSA. CDR3 DNA: TGTGCCAGCAGCTTAGACGGGACAGTTCGTGGCTACACCTTC. Its translation: CASSLDGTVRGYTF.

This clone was picked up a small number of times. The chain recombines TRBV21-1 with TRBJ2-7; TRBD2, the table's D call, lacks a check against the DNA. TRBV21-1 is a documented pseudogene. The CDR3 is 15 residues long. Here the CDR3 reads CASSKGDGVPYEQYF. In DNA, the CDR3 is TGTGCCAGCAGCAAAGGAGACGGGGTCCCCTACGAGCAGTACTTC.